The next 32 T cell receptor beta chains were all read from a single sample in a study of read filtering for tumor transcriptome and immune sequencing. From 350 to 500 ng of RNA, a library with molecular barcoded alpha/delta and beta/gamma adaptors was made. One entry per CDR3 protein results from TCRdb running MiXCR on the reads. In the table there are tens of thousands of distinct CDR3 sequences, approximately 15% of which are singletons. The sample comprised a population of CD138-negative cells sorted from bone marrow. The source of these receptors is a donor at least 40 years old with multiple myeloma.

With regard to this clonotype: This sequence may be a read error, since a much larger clone differs from it by one base. The chain has TRBV20-1 and TRBJ1-1; D ambiguous. In germline, CDR1 is DFQATT, CDR2 SNEGSKA (reference sequence). The CDR3 sequence is 13 residues long. CDR3 nucleotides: TGCAGTGGGTGGCGCCAGCCGAACACTGAAGCTCTCTTT. It encodes CSGWRQPNTEALF.

Turning to this clonotype: A much larger clone is a single base away; this may be a read error. This chain joins TRBV4-3 and TRBJ2-7, with 9 bases identical to TRBD2. This CDR3 is 17 amino acids long. V lost 4 bases, J lost 4 bases, and 14 bases stayed unmatched. The germline V gene encodes CDR1 LGHNA and CDR2 YSLEER. In DNA form, the CDR3 reads TGCGCCAGCAGCCGAGAGCTCGGGTTAGCGGGAGTTTACGAGCAGTACTTC. This sequence encodes CASSRELGLAGVYEQYF.

For this clonotype: A much more abundant neighbour one base away suggests this may be a read error. This chain joins TRBV12-3 or TRBV12-4 and TRBJ2-6; TRBD1 or TRBD2 may be the D gene (5 bases each). The CDR3 is 15 amino acids. The CDR3 nucleotides are TGTGCCAGCAGCATTACAGGCGACGGGGCCTACGTCCTGACTTTC. It yields the protein CASSITGDGAYVLTF.

This clonotype has ten or more counts. The chain has TRBV3-1 and TRBJ1-1; TRBD1 might be the D (5 bases). Trimming shortened V by 1 base and J by 5 bases, and 11 bases separated the two germline ends. Germline CDR1 and CDR2: LGHDT and YNNKEL (reference sequence). The CDR3 consists of 14 residues. The CDR3 nucleotides are TGTGCCAGCAGCCAAGGGTGGGGGAAGACTGAAGCTTTCTTT. Translating gives CASSQGWGKTEAFF. Complete variable domain (other parts from reference TRBV3-1 and TRBJ1-1): DTAVSQTPKYLVTQMGNDKSIKCEQNLGHDTMYWYKQDSKKFLKIMFSYNNKELIINETVPNRFSPKSPDKAHLNLHINSLELGDSAVYFCASSQGWGKTEAFFGQGTRLTVV.

This clonotype came up a few times. The chain uses TRBV7-8 and TRBJ1-3; no reliable D call. V shed 5 bases and J shed 0 bases, with 20 bases lying between them. Germline values: CDR1 SGHVS, CDR2 FQNEAQ. The CDR3 contains 18 residues. This CDR3 reads CASSKITGYPSSGNTIYF. CDR3 DNA sequence: TGTGCCAGCAGCAAAATAACGGGGTACCCTAGCTCTGGAAACACCATATATTTT.

In this sample, this clonotype turned up many times. The rearrangement uses TRBV6-2 or TRBV6-3 and TRBJ2-7, with D unresolved. Trimming pared 0 bases from V and 3 bases from J, leaving 15 bases between. From germline, CDR1 is MNHEY and CDR2 SVGEGT. CDR3 length: 16 amino acids. The CDR3 DNA sequence: TGTGCCAGCAGTTACTCGAAGACCGCAGTGCACTACGAGCAGTACTTC. Amino acid sequence: CASSYSKTAVHYEQYF.

This clonotype came up many times. The chain is built from TRBV6-2 or TRBV6-3 and TRBJ1-1, with TRBD1 as a possible D gene (6 bases). The ends were cut back, 6 bases at V and 1 base at J, with 9 bases in the middle. The length of the CDR3 is 13 residues. CDR1 is MNHEY and CDR2 is SVGEGT in the germline V gene. DNA for the CDR3: TGTGCCAGCAGATTACAGGGGAACACTGAAGCTTTCTTT. It yields the protein CASRLQGNTEAFF.

This clonotype was seen ten or more times. V and J are TRBV5-4 and TRBJ1-2, with D uncertain. Germline loops: CDR1 SGHNT, CDR2 YYREEE (reference sequence). V was pared by 0 bases and J by 3 bases, with 12 bases between. There are 15 residues in the CDR3. CDR3 region: CASSLEWGPDYGYTF. As DNA, the CDR3 is TGTGCCAGCAGCTTGGAATGGGGTCCGGACTATGGCTACACCTTC.

The sample holds a few counts of this clonotype. With a much larger clone just one base away, this may be a read error. J is TRBJ2-5 and V is TRBV29-1, with D maybe TRBD2 (5 bases). The length of the CDR3 is 15 residues. Germline-derived CDR1 and CDR2 are SQVTM and ANQGSEA. This CDR3 is CSVAHLGKYQVTQYF. In nucleotides, the CDR3 is TGCAGCGTTGCCCACCTCGGGAAGTACCAAGTGACCCAGTACTTC. The variable domain in full, with the rest retrieved from reference TRBV29-1 and TRBJ2-5, is SAVISQKPSRDICQRGTSLTIQCQVDSQVTMMFWYRQQPGQSLTLIATANQGSEATYESGFVIDKFPISRPNLTFSTLTVSNMSPEDSSIYLCSVAHLGKYQVTQYFGPGTRLLVL.

This clonotype was seen ten or more times. The gene calls are TRBV24-1 and TRBJ2-3; 8 bases line up with TRBD1. The trim removed 9 bases at V and 2 bases at J, leaving 27 bases unmatched. This CDR3 has 21 amino acids. The germline V gene has CDR1 KGHDR and CDR2 SFDVKD. CDR3 in DNA: TGTGCCACCTACAGCCCCGACCGGGACAGGTCCTCCCTCGTTCACACAGATACGCAGTATTTT. Its protein is CATYSPDRDRSSLVHTDTQYF.

This clonotype was recorded at least ten times. The chain recombines TRBV24-1 with TRBJ2-3; the match to TRBD2 covers 8 bases. The CDR3 runs to 16 residues. V shed 6 bases, J shed 10 bases, and the junction held 17 bases outside the gene matches. Germline assignment: CDR1 KGHDR and CDR2 SFDVKD. The CDR3 DNA is TGTGCCACCAGTTCCATTACTGCCCCGGGACTAGTGGCGCAGTATTTT. It yields the protein CATSSITAPGLVAQYF.

This clonotype has just a few counts. This chain links TRBV19 with TRBJ2-2; 8 bases align to TRBD1. The germline V gene has CDR1 LNHDA and CDR2 SQIVND (reference sequence). The CDR3 is 15 residues long. The V gene end was trimmed by 3 bases and the J gene end by 6 bases; junction bases not matched to a gene: 6. CDR3: CASSIGADRAGELFF. Here the CDR3 DNA reads TGTGCCAGTAGTATCGGAGCGGACAGGGCCGGGGAGCTGTTTTTT.

This clonotype has a count of ten or more. The chain joins TRBV18 to TRBJ1-1; unclear D gene. The CDR3 extends over 15 amino acids. Germline loops: CDR1 KGHSH, CDR2 LQKENI. Trimming stripped 3 bases from V and 4 bases from J, with 15 bases between. CDR3 coding DNA: TGTGCCAGCTCACCGTGGAGGTCGGAAGGCACTGAAGCTTTCTTT. Translated: CASSPWRSEGTEAFF.

This chain joins TRBV20-1 and TRBJ2-3; no reliable D call. The germline CDR1 and CDR2 sequences are DFQATT and SNEGSKA (reference sequence). The CDR3 spans 12 residues. The V and J ends lost 0 bases and 4 bases respectively, with 5 bases between them. The CDR3 is CSARDSADTQYF. Written as DNA, the CDR3 is TGCAGTGCTAGAGATTCCGCAGATACGCAGTATTTT.

At least ten counts were recorded for this clonotype. The chain is built from TRBV30 and TRBJ1-4; 9 bases match TRBD1. V trimming: 2 bases; J trimming: 7 bases; junction bases outside the gene matches: 8. The CDR3 has 15 residues. Germline V gene sequence: CDR1 GTSNPN, CDR2 SVGIG (reference sequence). The CDR3 sequence: CAWSSTGGRREKLFF. The CDR3 coding sequence is TGTGCCTGGAGTTCTACAGGGGGCAGGCGTGAAAAACTGTTTTTT.

The sample holds many counts of this clonotype. The J gene is TRBJ1-1, the V gene TRBV28; TRBD1 is a possible D gene (6 bases). The V gene lost 7 bases and the J gene lost 0 bases, with 15 bases spanning the gap. The CDR3 length is 15 residues. Germline CDR1 reads MDHEN; CDR2 reads SYDVKM. This CDR3 reads CASNPGDRMNTEAFF. The DNA of the CDR3 is TGTGCCAGCAACCCAGGGGACCGAATGAACACTGAAGCTTTCTTT.

This clonotype was seen many times. The chain couples TRBV15 to TRBJ1-5; 12 positions match TRBD1. Germline trimming cut 2 bases from V and 8 bases from J; bases unmatched to any gene: 10. This CDR3 is built from 17 residues. CDR1 is LNHNV, CDR2 YYDKDF, per germline (reference sequence). The CDR3 sequence is CATSRPPGTGGAEPQHF. CDR3 bases: TGTGCCACCAGCAGACCCCCCGGGACAGGGGGCGCGGAGCCCCAGCATTTT.

There are many counts of this clonotype. The chain is built from TRBV9 and TRBJ2-1; 7 bases match TRBD2. The CDR3 has 17 residues. Looked up from germline, CDR1 is SGDLS and CDR2 is YYNGEE. The J segment lost 3 bases and the V segment lost 0 bases, leaving 9 bases of the junction unmatched. In DNA form, the CDR3 reads TGTGCCAGCAGCGTAGATCCTCCCAGCGGGGTCTACAATGAGCAGTTCTTC. Translation gives CASSVDPPSGVYNEQFF.

This clonotype ranks as medium-sized (0.01 to 0.1%). The chain recombines TRBV20-1 with TRBJ2-7, with D possibly being TRBD1 (5 bases). Looked up from germline, CDR1 is DFQATT and CDR2 is SNEGSKA (reference sequence). V dropped 6 bases and J dropped 2 bases, with 17 bases sitting between them. This CDR3 has 14 residues. CDR3 coding DNA: TGCAGTGCCCCTTTGGGGCGGTACCCCTACGAGCAGTACTTC. Residues: CSAPLGRYPYEQYF.

This chain links TRBV30 with TRBJ2-7; D might be TRBD2 (5 bases). Trimming removed 4 bases from V and 9 bases from J, with 19 bases in between. The germline CDR1 and CDR2 sequences are GTSNPN and SVGIG (reference sequence). The CDR3 covers 13 residues. The DNA for the CDR3 is TGTGCCTGGACCCTAGGCCTTGGGAGAGGGCAGTACTTC. Protein product: CAWTLGLGRGQYF.

This clonotype was seen many times. V usage is TRBV5-1 and J usage is TRBJ2-5, with D unclear. V was shortened by 0 bases and J by 0 bases, with 3 bases between the two germline ends. Germline CDR1 is SGHRS and CDR2 is YFSETQ. The CDR3 is 13 amino acids. CDR3 sequence: CASSLGNQETQYF. In nucleotides, the CDR3 is TGCGCCAGCAGCTTGGGAAACCAAGAGACCCAGTACTTC.

This clonotype appeared many times. The chain links TRBV4-1 to TRBJ2-7; TRBD2 matches 15 bases. Per germline, CDR1 MGHRA and CDR2 YSYEKL. CDR3 length equals 17 residues. V gave up 3 bases and J gave up 0 bases; unmatched junction bases: 3. The CDR3 loop reads CASSHGLAGGISYEQYF. CDR3 nucleotide sequence: TGCGCCAGCAGCCACGGACTAGCGGGAGGGATCTCCTACGAGCAGTACTTC.

In the case of this clonotype: Since a much larger clone is just one base distant, this may be a read error. This sequence joins TRBV20-1 and TRBJ2-7; D call uncertain. In germline, CDR1 is DFQATT, CDR2 SNEGSKA (reference sequence). The CDR3 spans 11 residues. CDR3 DNA sequence: TGCGGTGCTAGAGATGAGTACGAGCAGTACTTC. It translates to CGARDEYEQYF.

This clonotype came up many times. This chain uses TRBV20-1 with TRBJ2-3, with TRBD2 identical over 9 bases. The CDR3 runs 14 residues. V trimming: 5 bases; J trimming: 4 bases; junction bases outside the gene matches: 7. Germline CDR1 and CDR2: DFQATT and SNEGSKA (reference sequence). The CDR3 here is CSAALSGRPDTQYF. CDR3 sequence (DNA): TGCAGTGCTGCATTAAGCGGGAGGCCAGATACGCAGTATTTT.

Turning to this clonotype: A read error may be the cause here, since a much bigger clone is one base away. The chain uses TRBV28 and TRBJ1-5; D not resolved. With 5 bases removed from V and 6 bases from J, the gap between germline ends came to 5 bases. The CDR3 totals 11 residues. From germline, CDR1 is MDHEN and CDR2 SYDVKM. The CDR3, as DNA: TGTGCCAGCAGTGTAGGTCAGCCCCAGCATTTT. It codes for CASSVGQPQHF.

This clonotype was counted many times. This chain connects TRBV29-1 to TRBJ2-5; TRBD1 matches 9 bases. Unmatched junction bases numbered 8, after V lost 2 bases and J lost 1 base. The CDR3 is 16 residues long. Germline CDR1 and CDR2: SQVTM and ANQGSEA. The CDR3 loop reads CSVEFPGTGSQETQYF. The CDR3 region has the DNA TGCAGCGTTGAATTTCCCGGGACAGGGTCCCAAGAGACCCAGTACTTC.

There are many counts of this clonotype. This chain links TRBV29-1 with TRBJ2-3, with 8 bases fitting TRBD2. V was clipped by 4 bases and J by 2 bases; unmatched bases: 8. Germline CDR1 SQVTM, CDR2 ANQGSEA. The CDR3 is made up of 15 amino acids. The CDR3 sequence is CSVVGVAGPTDTQYF. The CDR3 region has the DNA TGCAGCGTTGTAGGGGTAGCGGGACCCACAGATACGCAGTATTTT.

This clonotype came up a few times. The chain combines TRBV7-8 with TRBJ2-1; the D is unclear. The CDR3 has 12 residues. The ends were cut back, 3 bases at V and 4 bases at J, with 4 bases in the middle. Germline loops: CDR1 SGHVS, CDR2 FQNEAQ. CDR3 bases: TGTGCCAGCAGCTTTGGGTACAATGAGCAGTTCTTC. This translates into CASSFGYNEQFF.

V gene TRBV10-3 combines with J gene TRBJ2-1, with D perhaps TRBD1 or TRBD2 (5 bases each). Deletions cut 6 bases from V and 3 bases from J, with 15 bases between. This CDR3 contains 15 residues. Germline V gene lookup returns CDR1 ENHRY and CDR2 SYGVKD. The CDR3 coding sequence is TGTGCCATCAGGTCCGGGACCGGCCTCTACAATGAGCAGTTCTTC. As protein: CAIRSGTGLYNEQFF.

This clonotype was counted at least ten times. V is TRBV7-9 and J is TRBJ1-1; the D is unclear. The CDR3 extends over 11 amino acids. The V end was cut by 2 bases, the J end by 8 bases, with 6 bases between. Germline CDR1 is SEHNR and CDR2 is FQNEAQ (reference sequence). The CDR3 loop is CASSLWPEAFF. CDR3 DNA sequence: TGTGCCAGCAGCTTATGGCCCGAAGCTTTCTTT.

This clonotype was counted ten times or more. V gene TRBV6-2 or TRBV6-3 combines with J gene TRBJ1-1; tentatively, D is TRBD1 (5 bases). The CDR3 extends over 14 amino acids. V lost 6 bases and J 3 bases, leaving 14 bases between the germline ends. Per the germline V gene, CDR1 is MNHEY and CDR2 is SVGEGT. In nucleotides, the CDR3 is TGTGCCAGCAGCCGCGAAGGGGTGTACACTGAAGCTTTCTTT. As protein: CASSREGVYTEAFF.

About this clonotype: A far larger clone is only one base removed, so a read error is likely. The chain is built from TRBV11-2 and TRBJ1-4; D not resolved. The CDR3 length is 15 residues. With 5 bases removed from V and 7 bases from J, the gap between germline ends came to 17 bases. The germline V gene encodes CDR1 SGHAT and CDR2 FQNNGV. In nucleotides, the CDR3 is TGTGCCAGCAGCCCTCGGACCCCGTTCGCTGAAAAACTGTTTTTT. Translation gives CASSPRTPFAEKLFF.